In its sample, the clone carrying this T cell receptor (beta chain) was seen a few times. Its cognate antigen is unknown. The data are from a study of beta chain features in type 1 diabetes. Whole-study context: No age, gender or cell yield differences were seen between patients and healthy donors.

Whole-study findings and limits: All four CD4+ subsets of Type 1 diabetes patients contained TCRB CDR3s that were moderately but significantly shorter.

The germline CDR1 and CDR2 sequences are SGHDT and YYEEEE. With 2 bases clipped from V and 6 bases from J, the junction kept 2 bases outside the gene matches. The CDR3 has 13 residues. Expressed TCRB transcripts were sequenced because the entire RNA isolate underwent reverse transcription. The data were produced by immunoSEQ multiplex PCR, yet TCRdb's version contains in-frame clones alone and is incomplete. Seen here are around 340,000 clones, around 8.5% observed once, and the top ten hold more than 0.8%. The V and J genes are TRBV5-6 and TRBJ2-1, with 7 positions matching TRBD1. What was sequenced was central memory CD4+ T cells from blood. This TCR was sampled from a man younger than 45 with type 1 diabetes. The CDR3 reads CASSFDRVNEQFF. The CDR3 region has the DNA TGTGCCAGCAGCTTCGACAGGGTCAATGAGCAGTTCTTC.